This T cell receptor (beta chain) was sequenced during a study of shared clonotypes between healthy human individuals. Everyone who donated was a Caucasian adult who lived in Nashville, Tennessee. Division of CD4+ cells produced a CD45RA+ naive subset and a CD45RA-negative memory subset. This table comes from immunoSEQ multiplex PCR, and its TCRdb copy is limited to in-frame clones, with some not included. The sample yields more than 2,000,000 clones, just over 90% seen once. The CDR3 is made up of 14 amino acids. V was shortened by 6 bases and J by 7 bases, with 18 bases between the two germline ends. The germline V gene encodes CDR1 MDHEN and CDR2 SYDVKM.

The TCR was taken from a young man in good health. The chain couples TRBV28 to TRBJ1-2, with TRBD1 as a possible D gene (5 bases). Sequenced sample: naive CD4+ T cells sorted from blood. Noted subset: CD45RA+ positively selected. CDR3 coding DNA: TGTGCCAGCAGACCCGCAGGGTTTTTGGCTGGCTACACCTTC. It is translated as CASRPAGFLAGYTF.